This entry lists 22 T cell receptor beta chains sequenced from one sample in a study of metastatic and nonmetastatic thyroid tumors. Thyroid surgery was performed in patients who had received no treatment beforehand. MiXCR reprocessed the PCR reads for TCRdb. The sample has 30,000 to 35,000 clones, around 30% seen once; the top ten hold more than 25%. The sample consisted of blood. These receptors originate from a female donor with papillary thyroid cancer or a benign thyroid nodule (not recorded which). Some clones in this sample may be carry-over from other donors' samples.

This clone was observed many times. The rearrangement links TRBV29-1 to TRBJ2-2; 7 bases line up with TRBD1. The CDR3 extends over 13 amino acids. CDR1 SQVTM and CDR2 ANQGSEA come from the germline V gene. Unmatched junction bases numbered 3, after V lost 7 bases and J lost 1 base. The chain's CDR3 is CSGRTGNTGELFF. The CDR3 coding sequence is TGCAGCGGGCGGACAGGGAACACCGGGGAGCTGTTTTTT.

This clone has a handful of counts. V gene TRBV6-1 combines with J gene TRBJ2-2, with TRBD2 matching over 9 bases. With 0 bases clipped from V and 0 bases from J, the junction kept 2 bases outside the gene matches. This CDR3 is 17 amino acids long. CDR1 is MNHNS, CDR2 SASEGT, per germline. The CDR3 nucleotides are TGTGCCAGCAGTGAAGCGCGACTAGCGGCGAACACCGGGGAGCTGTTTTTT. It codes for CASSEARLAANTGELFF.

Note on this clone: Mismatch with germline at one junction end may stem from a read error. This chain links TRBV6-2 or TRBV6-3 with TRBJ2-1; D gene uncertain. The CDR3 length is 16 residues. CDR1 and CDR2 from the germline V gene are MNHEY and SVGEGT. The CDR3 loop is CASIYRAPVAYNEQFF. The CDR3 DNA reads TGTGCCAGCATTTACCGCGCTCCCGTGGCCTACAATGAGCAGTTCTTC.

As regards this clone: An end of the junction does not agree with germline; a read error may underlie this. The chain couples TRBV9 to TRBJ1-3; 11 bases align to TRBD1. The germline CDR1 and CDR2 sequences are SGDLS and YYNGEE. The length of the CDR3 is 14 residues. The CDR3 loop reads CARSVGTGGSTIYF. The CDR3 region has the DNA TGTGCCAGAAGCGTAGGGACAGGGGGAAGCACCATATATTTT. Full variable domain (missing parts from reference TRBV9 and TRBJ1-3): DSGVTQTPKHLITATGQRVTLRCSPRSGDLSVYWYQQSLDQGLQFLIQYYNGEERAKGNILERFSAQQFPDLHSELNLSSLELGDSALYFCARSVGTGGSTIYFGEGSWLTVV.

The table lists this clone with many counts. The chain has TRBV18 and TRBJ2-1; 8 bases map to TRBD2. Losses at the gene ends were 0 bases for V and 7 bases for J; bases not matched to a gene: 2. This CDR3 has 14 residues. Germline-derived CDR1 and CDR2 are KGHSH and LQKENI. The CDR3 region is CASSPPPSGNEQFF. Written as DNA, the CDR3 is TGTGCCAGCTCACCACCGCCTAGCGGGAATGAGCAGTTCTTC. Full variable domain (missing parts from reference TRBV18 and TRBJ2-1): NAGVMQNPRHLVRRRGQEARLRCSPMKGHSHVYWYRQLPEEGLKFMVYLQKENIIDESGMPKERFSAEFPKEGPSILRIQQVVRGDSAAYFCASSPPPSGNEQFFGPGTRLTVL.

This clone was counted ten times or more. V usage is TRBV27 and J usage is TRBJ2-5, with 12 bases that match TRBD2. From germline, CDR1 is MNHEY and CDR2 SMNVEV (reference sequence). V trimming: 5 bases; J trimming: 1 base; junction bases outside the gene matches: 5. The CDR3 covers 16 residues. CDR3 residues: CASSPGTSGFQETQYF. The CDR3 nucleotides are TGTGCCAGCAGTCCCGGGACTAGCGGGTTCCAAGAGACCCAGTACTTC.

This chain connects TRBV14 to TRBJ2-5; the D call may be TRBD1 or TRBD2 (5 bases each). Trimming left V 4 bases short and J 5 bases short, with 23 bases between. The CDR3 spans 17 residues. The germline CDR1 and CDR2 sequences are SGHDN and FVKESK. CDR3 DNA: TGTGCCAGCAGCCCACAGGCACCGTGGGGGTCGGGGGAGACCCAGTACTTC. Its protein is CASSPQAPWGSGETQYF.

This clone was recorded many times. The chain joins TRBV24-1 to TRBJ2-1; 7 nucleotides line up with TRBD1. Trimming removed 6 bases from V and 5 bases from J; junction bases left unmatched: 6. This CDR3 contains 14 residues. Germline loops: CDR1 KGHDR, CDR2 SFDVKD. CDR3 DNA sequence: TGTGCCACCAGTCTTACAGGGGCACACAATGAGCAGTTCTTC. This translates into CATSLTGAHNEQFF.

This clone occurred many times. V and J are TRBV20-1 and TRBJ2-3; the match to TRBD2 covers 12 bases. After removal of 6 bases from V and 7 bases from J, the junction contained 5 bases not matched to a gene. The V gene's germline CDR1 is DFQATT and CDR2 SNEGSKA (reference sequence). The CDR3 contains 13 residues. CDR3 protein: CSAPTSGGYTQYF. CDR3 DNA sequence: TGCAGTGCCCCGACTAGCGGGGGTTATACGCAGTATTTT.

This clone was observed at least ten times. CDR3 nucleotide sequence: TGCAGTGCGCCCCCGGGACTAGCGGCACCGGGGAATGAGCAGTTCTTC. Translating it yields CSAPPGLAAPGNEQFF. This sequence joins TRBV20-1 and TRBJ2-1; TRBD2 aligns across 11 bases. Germline V CDR1 and CDR2: DFQATT, SNEGSKA (reference sequence). CDR3 length: 16 amino acids. Trimming removed 6 bases from V and 7 bases from J; junction bases left unmatched: 14.

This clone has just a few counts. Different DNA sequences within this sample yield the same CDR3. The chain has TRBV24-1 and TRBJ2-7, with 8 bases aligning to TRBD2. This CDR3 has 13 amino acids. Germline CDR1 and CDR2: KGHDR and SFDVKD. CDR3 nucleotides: TGTGCAATCAGCGACCGGGGGGGATCGGAGCAGTACTTC. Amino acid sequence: CAISDRGGSEQYF.

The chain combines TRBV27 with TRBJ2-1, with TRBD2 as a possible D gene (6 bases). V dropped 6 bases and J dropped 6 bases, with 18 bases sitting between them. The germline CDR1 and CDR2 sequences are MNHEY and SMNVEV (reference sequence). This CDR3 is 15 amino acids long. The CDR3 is CASRLSGPMSNEQFF. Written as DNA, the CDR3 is TGTGCCAGCAGGCTTAGCGGACCAATGAGCAATGAGCAGTTCTTC.

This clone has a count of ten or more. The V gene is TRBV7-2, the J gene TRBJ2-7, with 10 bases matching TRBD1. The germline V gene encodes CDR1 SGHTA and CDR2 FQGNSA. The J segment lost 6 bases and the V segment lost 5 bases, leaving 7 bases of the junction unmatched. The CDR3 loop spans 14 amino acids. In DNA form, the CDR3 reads TGTGCCAGCAGCCAAAGGGACAGGGGATCCGAGCAGTACTTC. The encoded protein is CASSQRDRGSEQYF. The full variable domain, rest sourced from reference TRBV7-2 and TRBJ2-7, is GAGVSQSPSNKVTEKGKDVELRCDPISGHTALYWYRQSLGQGLEFLIYFQGNSAPDKSGLPSDRFSAERTGGSVSTLTIQRTQQEDSAVYLCASSQRDRGSEQYFGPGTRLTVT.

In DNA, the CDR3 is TGTGCCAGCGTAGGGGTCGACAAGTATGGCTACACCTTC. Amino acids: CASVGVDKYGYTF. V and J are TRBV6-1 and TRBJ1-2; weak D call: TRBD1 (5 bases). The length of the CDR3 is 13 residues. V was pared by 8 bases and J by 5 bases, with 15 bases between. Germline-derived CDR1 and CDR2 are MNHNS and SASEGT.

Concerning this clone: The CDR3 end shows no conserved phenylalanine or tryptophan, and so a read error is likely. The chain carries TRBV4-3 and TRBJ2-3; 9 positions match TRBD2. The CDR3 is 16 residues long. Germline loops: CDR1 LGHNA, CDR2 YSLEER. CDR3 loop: CASSHIAGVSTDKQYM. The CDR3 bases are TGCGCCAGCAGCCATATAGCGGGAGTGTCTACAGATAAGCAGTATATG.

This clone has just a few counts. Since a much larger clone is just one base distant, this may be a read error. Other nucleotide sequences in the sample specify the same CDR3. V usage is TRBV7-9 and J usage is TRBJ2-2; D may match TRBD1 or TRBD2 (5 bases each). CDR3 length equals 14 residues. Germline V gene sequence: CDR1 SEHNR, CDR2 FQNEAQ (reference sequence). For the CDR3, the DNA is TGTGCCAGGACAGCAATCGCGAACACCGGGGAGCTGTTCTTT. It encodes CARTAIANTGELFF.

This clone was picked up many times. DNA for the CDR3: TGCAGTGCGACTCAGGGCTCTGGAAACACCATATATTTT. This encodes CSATQGSGNTIYF. The chain joins TRBV20-1 to TRBJ1-3; possibly TRBD1 for D (5 bases). The CDR3 loop spans 13 amino acids. Germline V gene lookup returns CDR1 DFQATT and CDR2 SNEGSKA (reference sequence). V lost 6 bases to trimming and J lost 0 bases, with 9 bases between them.

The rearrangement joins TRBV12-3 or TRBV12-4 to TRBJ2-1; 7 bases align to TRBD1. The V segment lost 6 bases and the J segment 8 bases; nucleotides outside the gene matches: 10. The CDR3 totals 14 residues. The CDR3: CASRRETGVDEQFF. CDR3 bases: TGTGCCAGCAGAAGAGAAACAGGGGTCGATGAGCAGTTCTTC.

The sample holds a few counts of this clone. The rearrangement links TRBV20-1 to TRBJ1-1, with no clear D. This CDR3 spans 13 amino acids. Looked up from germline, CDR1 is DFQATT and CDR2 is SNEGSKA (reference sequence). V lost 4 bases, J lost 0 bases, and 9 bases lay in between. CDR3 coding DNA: TGCAGTGCTAACAGAGCCATGAACACTGAAGCTTTCTTT. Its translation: CSANRAMNTEAFF.

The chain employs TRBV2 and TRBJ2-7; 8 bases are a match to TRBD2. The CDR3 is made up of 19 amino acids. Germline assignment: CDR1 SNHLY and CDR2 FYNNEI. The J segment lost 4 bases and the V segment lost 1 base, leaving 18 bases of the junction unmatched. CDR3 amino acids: CASSEDWSSGWVGNYEQYF. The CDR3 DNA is TGTGCCAGCAGTGAAGACTGGTCTAGCGGGTGGGTTGGGAATTACGAGCAGTACTTC.

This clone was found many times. This CDR3 is CASSLVAGTNYNEQFF. As DNA, the CDR3 is TGTGCCAGCAGTTTAGTGGCCGGGACCAATTACAATGAGCAGTTCTTC. V and J are TRBV12-3 or TRBV12-4 and TRBJ2-1; either TRBD1 or TRBD2 may fit D (5 bases each). The CDR3 totals 16 residues. Trimming removed 1 base at V and 4 bases at J, with 14 bases between.

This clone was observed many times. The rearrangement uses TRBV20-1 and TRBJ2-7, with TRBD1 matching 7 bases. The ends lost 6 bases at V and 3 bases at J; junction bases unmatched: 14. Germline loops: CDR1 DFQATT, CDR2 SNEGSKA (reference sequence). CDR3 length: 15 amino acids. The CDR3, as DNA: TGCAGTGCCCCTGAGACAGGGTCGGACTTCTACGAGCAGTACTTC. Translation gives CSAPETGSDFYEQYF.